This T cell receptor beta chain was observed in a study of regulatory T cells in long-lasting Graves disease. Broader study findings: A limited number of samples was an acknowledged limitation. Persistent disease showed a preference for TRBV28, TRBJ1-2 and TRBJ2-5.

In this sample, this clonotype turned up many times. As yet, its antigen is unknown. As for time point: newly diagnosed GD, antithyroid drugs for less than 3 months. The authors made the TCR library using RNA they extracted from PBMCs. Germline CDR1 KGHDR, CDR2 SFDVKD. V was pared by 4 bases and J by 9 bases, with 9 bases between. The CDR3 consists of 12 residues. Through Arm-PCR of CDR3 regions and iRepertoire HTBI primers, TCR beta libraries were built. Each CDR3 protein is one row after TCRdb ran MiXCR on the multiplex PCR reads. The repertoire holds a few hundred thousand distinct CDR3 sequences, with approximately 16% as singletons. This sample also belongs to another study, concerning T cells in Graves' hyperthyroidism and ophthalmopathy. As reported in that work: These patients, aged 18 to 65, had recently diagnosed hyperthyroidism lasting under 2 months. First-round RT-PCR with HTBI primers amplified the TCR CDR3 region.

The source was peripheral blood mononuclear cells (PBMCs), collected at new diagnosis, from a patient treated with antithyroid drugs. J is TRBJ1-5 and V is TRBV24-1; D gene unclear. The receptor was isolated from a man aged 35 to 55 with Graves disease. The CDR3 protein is CATSDPGGPQHF. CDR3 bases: TGTGCCACCAGTGACCCGGGAGGGCCCCAGCATTTT.